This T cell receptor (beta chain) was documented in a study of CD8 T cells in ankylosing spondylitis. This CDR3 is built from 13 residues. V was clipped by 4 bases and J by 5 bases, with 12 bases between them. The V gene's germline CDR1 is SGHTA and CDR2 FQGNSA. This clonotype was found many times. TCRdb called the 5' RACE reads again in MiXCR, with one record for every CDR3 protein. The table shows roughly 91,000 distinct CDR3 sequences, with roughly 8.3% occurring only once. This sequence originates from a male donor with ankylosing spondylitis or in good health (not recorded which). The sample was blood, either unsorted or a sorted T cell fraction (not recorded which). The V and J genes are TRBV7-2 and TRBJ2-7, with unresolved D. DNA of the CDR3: TGTGCCAGCAGCTCCCTCGACACCCACGAGCAGTACTTC. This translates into CASSSLDTHEQYF.